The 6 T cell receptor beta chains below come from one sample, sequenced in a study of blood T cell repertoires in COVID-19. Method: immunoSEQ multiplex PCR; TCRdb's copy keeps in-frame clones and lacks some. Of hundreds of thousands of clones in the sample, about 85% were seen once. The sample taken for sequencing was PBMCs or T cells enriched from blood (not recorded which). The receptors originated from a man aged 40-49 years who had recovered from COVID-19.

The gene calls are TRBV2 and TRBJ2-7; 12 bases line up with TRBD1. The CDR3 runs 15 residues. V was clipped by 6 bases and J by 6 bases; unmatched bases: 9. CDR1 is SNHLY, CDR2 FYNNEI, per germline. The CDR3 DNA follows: TGTGCCAGCAGGCCCTCGGGGACAGGGGGCGGCGAGCAGTACTTC. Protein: CASRPSGTGGGEQYF.

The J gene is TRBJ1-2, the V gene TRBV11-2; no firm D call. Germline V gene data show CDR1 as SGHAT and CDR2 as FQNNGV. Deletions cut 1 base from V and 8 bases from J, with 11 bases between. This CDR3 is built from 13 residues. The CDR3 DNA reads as TGTGCCAGCAGCTTAGGACCAACGGAGGGCTACACCTTC. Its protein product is CASSLGPTEGYTF.

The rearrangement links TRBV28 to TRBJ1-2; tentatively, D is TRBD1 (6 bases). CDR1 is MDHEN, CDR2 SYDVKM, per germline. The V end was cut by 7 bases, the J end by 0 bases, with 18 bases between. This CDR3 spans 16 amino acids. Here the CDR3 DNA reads TGTGCCAGCAAGCCTCGGGGGGCGCTGCCTAACTATGGCTACACCTTC. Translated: CASKPRGALPNYGYTF.

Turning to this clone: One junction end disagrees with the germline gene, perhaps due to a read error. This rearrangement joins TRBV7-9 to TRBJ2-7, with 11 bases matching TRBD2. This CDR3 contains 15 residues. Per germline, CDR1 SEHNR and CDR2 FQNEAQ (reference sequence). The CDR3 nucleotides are TGTGCCAGCAGCCTAGCGGGAGGCTCTACCTACGAGCAGTACTTC. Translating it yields CASSLAGGSTYEQYF.

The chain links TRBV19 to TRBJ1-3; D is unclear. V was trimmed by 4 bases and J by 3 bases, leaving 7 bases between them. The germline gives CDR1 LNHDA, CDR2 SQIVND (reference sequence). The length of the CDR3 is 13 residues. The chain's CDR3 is CASSTGGGNTIYF. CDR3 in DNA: TGTGCCAGTAGTACGGGAGGTGGAAACACCATATATTTT.

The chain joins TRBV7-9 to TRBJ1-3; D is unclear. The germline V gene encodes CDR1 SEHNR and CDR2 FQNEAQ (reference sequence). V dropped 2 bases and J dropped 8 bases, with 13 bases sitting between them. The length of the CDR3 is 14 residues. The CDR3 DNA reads TGTGCCAGCAGCTTATTCGGAGAAGTAGACACCATATATTTT. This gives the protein CASSLFGEVDTIYF.